This entry describes one T cell receptor beta chain. This entry comes from a study of blood T cell repertoires in COVID-19. Study details: Nucleic acid was either cDNA or gDNA, and it came from T cells, B-cell-depleted T cells, or PBMCs.

Trimming cost V 2 bases and J 1 base, with 10 bases left between them. CDR3 size: 15 residues. CDR1 and CDR2 (germline): SGHDT, YYEEEE. Living in under 30 US areas, the participants were between about 18 and 95 years of age. Grouping used clinical history reported by participants in a survey and questionnaire. Per the authors' pipeline: Scientists estimated how many nucleated cells there were by amplifying reference gene primers. Measured with immunoSEQ multiplex PCR; TCRdb has only the in-frame clones, and not every one. The V and J calls and clone size were taken over from that table, and D and trimming were inferred from the DNA. This table has roughly 200,000 clones, approximately 80% appearing once.

The sample taken for sequencing was PBMCs or T cells enriched from blood (not recorded which). The chain carries TRBV5-6 and TRBJ1-3; a possible D gene is TRBD1 (6 bases). This receptor was obtained from a middle-aged man who had recovered from COVID-19. The CDR3 sequence is CASSFVRGSGNTIYF. For the CDR3, the DNA is TGTGCCAGCAGCTTCGTCAGGGGTTCTGGAAACACCATATATTTT.